This T cell receptor (beta chain) was found in a study of blood T cell repertoires in COVID-19. Original methodology: Cell counts per sample came from amplifying reference gene primers. This table comes from immunoSEQ multiplex PCR, and its TCRdb copy is limited to in-frame clones, with some not included. The V and J calls and clone size were taken over from that table, and D and trimming were inferred from the DNA. Of about 190,000 clones in the sample, around 80% were seen once. Germline-derived CDR1 and CDR2 are WNHNN and SYGVQD (reference sequence). The CDR3 contains 16 residues. Trimming at V came to 3 bases and at J to 3 bases, leaving 7 bases not matched to a gene.

The rearrangement joins TRBV10-1 to TRBJ2-1, with 8 bases that match TRBD2. The TCR was taken from a woman aged 50 to 60 with acute COVID-19. The sequencing input was PBMCs or T cells enriched from blood (not recorded which). Here the CDR3 DNA reads TGCGCCAGCAGTGACGCGGCGGGGGGCCTCTACAATGAGCAGTTCTTC. Translating gives CASSDAAGGLYNEQFF.